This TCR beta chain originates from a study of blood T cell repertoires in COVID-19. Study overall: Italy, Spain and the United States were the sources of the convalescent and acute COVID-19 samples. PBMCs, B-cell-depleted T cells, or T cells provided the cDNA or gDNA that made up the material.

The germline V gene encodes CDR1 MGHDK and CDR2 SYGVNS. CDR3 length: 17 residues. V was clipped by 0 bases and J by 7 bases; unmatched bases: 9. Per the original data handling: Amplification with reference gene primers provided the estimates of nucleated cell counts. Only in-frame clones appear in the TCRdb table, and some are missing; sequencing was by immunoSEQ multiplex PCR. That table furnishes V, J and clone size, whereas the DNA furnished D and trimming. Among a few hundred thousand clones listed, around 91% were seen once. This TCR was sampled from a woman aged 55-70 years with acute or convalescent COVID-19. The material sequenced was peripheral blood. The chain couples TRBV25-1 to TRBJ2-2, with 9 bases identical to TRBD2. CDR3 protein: CASSEYGGRAVGGELFF. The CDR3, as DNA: TGTGCCAGCAGTGAATACGGCGGGAGGGCCGTCGGCGGGGAGCTGTTTTTT.